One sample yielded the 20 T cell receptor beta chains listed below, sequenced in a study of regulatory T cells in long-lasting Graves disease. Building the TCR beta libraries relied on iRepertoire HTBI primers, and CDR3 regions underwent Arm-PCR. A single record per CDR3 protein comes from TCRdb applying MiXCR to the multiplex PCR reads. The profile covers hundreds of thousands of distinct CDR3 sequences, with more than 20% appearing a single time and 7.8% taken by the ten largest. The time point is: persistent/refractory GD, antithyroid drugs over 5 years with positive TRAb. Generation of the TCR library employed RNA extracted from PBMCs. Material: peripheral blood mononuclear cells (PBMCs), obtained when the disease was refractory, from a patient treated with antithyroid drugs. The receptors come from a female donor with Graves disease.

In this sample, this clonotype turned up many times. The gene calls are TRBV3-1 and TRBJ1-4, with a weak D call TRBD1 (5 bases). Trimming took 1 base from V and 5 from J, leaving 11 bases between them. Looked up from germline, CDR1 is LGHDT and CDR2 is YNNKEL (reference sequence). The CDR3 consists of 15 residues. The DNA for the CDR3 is TGTGCCAGCAGCCAAGGAACAGGACCGAATGAAAAACTGTTTTTT. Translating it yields CASSQGTGPNEKLFF.

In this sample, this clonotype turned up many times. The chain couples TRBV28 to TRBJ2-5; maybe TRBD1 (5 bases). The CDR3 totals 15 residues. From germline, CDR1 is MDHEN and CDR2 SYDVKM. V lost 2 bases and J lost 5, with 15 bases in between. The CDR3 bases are TGTGCCAGCAGTTTACCCCGGGCAGGGTTTGAGACCCAGTACTTC. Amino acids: CASSLPRAGFETQYF.

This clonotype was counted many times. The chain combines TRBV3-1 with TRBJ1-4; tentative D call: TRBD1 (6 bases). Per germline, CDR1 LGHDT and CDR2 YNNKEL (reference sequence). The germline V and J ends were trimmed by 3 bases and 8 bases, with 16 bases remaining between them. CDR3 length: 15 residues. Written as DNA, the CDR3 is TGTGCCAGCAGCCATGCTAGGGGGGTCGAGGAAAAACTGTTTTTT. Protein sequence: CASSHARGVEEKLFF.

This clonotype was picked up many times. The CDR3 here is CASSLGGQLAGLAKNIQYF. CDR3 nucleotides: TGTGCCAGCAGTTTGGGGGGGCAACTAGCGGGACTAGCCAAAAACATTCAGTACTTC. V gene TRBV28 combines with J gene TRBJ2-4; 10 bases agree with TRBD2. The V segment lost 3 bases and the J segment 0 bases; nucleotides outside the gene matches: 11. Germline V lookup: CDR1 MDHEN, CDR2 SYDVKM. The CDR3 contains 19 residues.

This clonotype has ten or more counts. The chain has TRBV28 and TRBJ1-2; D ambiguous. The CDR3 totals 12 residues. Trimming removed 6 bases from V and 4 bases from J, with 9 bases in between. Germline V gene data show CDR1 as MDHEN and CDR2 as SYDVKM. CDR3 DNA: TGTGCCAGCAGCCAAGGACGCTATGGCTACACCTTC. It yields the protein CASSQGRYGYTF.

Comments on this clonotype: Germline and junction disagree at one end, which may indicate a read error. CDR3 sequence reads: CASSAGLAGVILF. CDR3 nucleotides: TGTGCCAGTAGTGCGGGACTAGCGGGAGTTATCCTCTTC. The chain joins TRBV19 to TRBJ2-4; 14 nucleotides match TRBD2. This CDR3 is built from 13 residues. The V gene's germline CDR1 is LNHDA and CDR2 SQIVND (reference sequence).

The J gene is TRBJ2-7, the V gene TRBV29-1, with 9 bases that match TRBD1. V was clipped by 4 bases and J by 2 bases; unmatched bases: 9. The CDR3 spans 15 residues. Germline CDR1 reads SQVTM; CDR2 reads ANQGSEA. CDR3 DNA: TGCAGCGTTGTGGTTAGGGACAGGGCCACCTACGAGCAGTACTTC. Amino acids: CSVVVRDRATYEQYF.

This CDR3 reads CSALRLAGGNPDTQYF. The CDR3 coding sequence is TGCAGTGCTCTCAGACTAGCGGGAGGGAACCCAGATACGCAGTATTTT. This rearrangement joins TRBV20-1 to TRBJ2-3, with 14 nucleotides matching TRBD2. V trimming: 5 bases; J trimming: 4 bases; junction bases outside the gene matches: 8. The CDR3 is 16 residues long. Germline lookup yields CDR1 DFQATT and CDR2 SNEGSKA (reference sequence).

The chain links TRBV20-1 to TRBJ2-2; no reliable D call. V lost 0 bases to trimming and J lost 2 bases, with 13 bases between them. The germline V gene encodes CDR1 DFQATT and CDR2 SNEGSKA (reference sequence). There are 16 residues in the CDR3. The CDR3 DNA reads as TGCAGTGCTAGAGATTGGCGCGTCTCTAACACCGGGGAGCTGTTTTTT. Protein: CSARDWRVSNTGELFF.

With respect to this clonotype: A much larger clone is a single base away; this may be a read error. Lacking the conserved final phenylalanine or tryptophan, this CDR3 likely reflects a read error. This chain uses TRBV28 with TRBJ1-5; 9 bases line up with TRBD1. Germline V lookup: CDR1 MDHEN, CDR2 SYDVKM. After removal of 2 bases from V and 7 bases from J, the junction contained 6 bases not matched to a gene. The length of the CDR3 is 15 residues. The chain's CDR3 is CASSLTGQGHQPQHL. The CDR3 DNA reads TGTGCCAGCAGTTTAACGGGACAGGGACACCAGCCCCAGCATCTT.

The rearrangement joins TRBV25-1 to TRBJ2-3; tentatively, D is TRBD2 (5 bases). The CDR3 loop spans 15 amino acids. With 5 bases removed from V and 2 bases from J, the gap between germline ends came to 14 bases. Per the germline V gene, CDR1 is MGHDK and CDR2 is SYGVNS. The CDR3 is CASSSRLLPTDTQYF. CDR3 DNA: TGTGCCAGCAGTTCGAGACTACTTCCCACAGATACGCAGTATTTT.

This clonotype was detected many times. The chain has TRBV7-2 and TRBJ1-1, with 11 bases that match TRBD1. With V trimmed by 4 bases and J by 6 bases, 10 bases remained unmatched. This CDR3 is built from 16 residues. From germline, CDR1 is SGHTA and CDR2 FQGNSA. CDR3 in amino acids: CASSWRTGGIISEAFF. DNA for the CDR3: TGTGCCAGCAGCTGGCGGACAGGGGGCATAATCTCTGAAGCTTTCTTT.

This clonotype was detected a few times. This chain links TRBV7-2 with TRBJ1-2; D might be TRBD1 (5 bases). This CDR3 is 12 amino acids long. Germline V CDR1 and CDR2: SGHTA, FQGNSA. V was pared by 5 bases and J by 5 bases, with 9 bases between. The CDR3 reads CASSPGVYGYTF. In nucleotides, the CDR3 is TGTGCCAGCAGCCCGGGGGTTTATGGCTACACCTTC.

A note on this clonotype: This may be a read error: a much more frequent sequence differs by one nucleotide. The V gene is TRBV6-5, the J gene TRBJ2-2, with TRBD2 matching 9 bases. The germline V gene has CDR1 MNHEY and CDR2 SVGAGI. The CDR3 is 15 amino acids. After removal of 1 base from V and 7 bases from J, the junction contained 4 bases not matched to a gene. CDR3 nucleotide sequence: TGTGCCAGCAGTTACTTTAGCGGGAGTGTCGGGGAGCTGTTTTTT. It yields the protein CASSYFSGSVGELFF.

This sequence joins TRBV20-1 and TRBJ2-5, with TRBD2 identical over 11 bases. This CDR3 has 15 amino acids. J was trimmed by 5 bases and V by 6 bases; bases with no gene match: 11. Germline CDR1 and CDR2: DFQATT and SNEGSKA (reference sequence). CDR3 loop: CSAPPLASGRETQYF. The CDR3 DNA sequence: TGCAGTGCCCCCCCTTTGGCTAGCGGGAGGGAGACCCAGTACTTC.

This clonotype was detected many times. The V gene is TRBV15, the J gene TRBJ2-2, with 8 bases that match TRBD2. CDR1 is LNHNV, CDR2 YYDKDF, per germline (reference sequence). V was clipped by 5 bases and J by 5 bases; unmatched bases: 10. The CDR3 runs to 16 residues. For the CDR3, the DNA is TGTGCCACCAGCCCAACTAGCGGTTCACGGACCGGGGAGCTGTTTTTT. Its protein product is CATSPTSGSRTGELFF.

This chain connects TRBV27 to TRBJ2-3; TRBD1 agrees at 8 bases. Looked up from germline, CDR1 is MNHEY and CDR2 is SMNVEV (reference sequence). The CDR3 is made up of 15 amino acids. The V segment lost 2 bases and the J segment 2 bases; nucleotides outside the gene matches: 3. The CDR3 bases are TGTGCCAGCAGTTTAGCAGGGGGCGTCACAGATACGCAGTATTTT. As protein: CASSLAGGVTDTQYF.

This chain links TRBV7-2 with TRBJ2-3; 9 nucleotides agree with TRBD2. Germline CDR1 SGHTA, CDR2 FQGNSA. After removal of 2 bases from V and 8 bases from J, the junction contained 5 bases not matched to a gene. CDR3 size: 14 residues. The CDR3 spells CASSLTGAGGTQYF. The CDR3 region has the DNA TGTGCCAGCAGCTTAACGGGAGCGGGGGGTACGCAGTATTTT.

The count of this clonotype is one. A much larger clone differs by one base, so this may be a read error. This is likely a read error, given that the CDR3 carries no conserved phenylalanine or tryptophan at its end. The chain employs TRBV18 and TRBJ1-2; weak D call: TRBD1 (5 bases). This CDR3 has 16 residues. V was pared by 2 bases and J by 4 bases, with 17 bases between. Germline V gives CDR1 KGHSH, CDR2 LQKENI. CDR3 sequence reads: CASSPDPLQGTYGYTL. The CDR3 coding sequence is TGTGCCAGCTCACCAGATCCCCTCCAGGGTACCTATGGCTACACCCTC.

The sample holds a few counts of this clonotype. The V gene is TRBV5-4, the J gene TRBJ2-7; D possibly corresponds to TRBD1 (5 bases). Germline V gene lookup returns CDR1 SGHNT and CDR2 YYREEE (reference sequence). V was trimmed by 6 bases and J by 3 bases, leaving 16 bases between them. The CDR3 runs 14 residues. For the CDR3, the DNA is TGTGCCAGCACCTTATATCTAGGGGACTACGAGCAGTACTTC. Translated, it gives CASTLYLGDYEQYF. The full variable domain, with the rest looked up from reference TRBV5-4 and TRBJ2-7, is ETGVTQSPTHLIKTRGQQVTLRCSSQSGHNTVSWYQQALGQGPQFIFQYYREEENGRGNFPPRFSGLQFPNYSSELNVNALELDDSALYLCASTLYLGDYEQYFGPGTRLTVT.